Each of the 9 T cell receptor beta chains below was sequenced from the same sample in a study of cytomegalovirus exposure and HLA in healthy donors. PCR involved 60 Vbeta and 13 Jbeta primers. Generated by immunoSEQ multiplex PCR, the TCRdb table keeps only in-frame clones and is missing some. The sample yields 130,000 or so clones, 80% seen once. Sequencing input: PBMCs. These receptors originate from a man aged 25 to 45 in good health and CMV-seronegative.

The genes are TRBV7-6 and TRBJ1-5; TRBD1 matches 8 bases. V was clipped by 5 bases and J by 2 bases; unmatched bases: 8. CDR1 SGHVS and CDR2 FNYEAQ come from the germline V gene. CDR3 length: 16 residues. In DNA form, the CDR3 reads TGTGCCAGCAGCCCCAGGACAGGGATGGGCAATCAGCCCCAGCATTTT. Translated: CASSPRTGMGNQPQHF.

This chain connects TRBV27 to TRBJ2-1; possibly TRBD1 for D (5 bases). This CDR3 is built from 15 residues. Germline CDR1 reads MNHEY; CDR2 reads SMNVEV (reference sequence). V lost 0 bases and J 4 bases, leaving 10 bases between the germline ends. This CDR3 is CASSLSLAGYNEQFF. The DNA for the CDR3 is TGTGCCAGCAGTTTATCCTTGGCAGGGTACAATGAGCAGTTCTTC.

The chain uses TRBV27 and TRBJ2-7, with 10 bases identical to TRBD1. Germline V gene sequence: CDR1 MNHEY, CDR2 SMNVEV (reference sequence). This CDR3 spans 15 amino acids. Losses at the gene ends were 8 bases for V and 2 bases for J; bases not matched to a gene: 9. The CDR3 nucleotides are TGTGCCAGCTGCTCAACCGGGACAGGGGCCTACGAGCAGTACTTC. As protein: CASCSTGTGAYEQYF.

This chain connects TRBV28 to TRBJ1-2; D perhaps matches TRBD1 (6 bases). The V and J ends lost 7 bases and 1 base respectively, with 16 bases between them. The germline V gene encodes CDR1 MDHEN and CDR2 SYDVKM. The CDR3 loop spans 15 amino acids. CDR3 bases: TGTGCCAGCATGCCCGCGGGGGCGGGTAACTATGGCTACACCTTC. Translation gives CASMPAGAGNYGYTF.

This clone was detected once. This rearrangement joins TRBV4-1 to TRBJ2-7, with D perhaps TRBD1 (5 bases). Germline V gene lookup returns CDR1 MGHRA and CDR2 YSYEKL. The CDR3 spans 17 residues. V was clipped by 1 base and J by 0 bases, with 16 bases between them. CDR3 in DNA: TGCGCCAGCAGCCAAGCGGTTTTAGGGGTAGGCTCCTACGAGCAGTACTTC. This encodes CASSQAVLGVGSYEQYF.

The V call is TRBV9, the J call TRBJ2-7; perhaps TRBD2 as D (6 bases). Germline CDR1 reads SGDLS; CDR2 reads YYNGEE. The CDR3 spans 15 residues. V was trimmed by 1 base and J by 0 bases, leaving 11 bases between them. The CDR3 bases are TGTGCCAGCAGCGTACAAGCGGGCTACTCCTACGAGCAGTACTTC. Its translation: CASSVQAGYSYEQYF. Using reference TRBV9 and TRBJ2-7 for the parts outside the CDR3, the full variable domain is DSGVTQTPKHLITATGQRVTLRCSPRSGDLSVYWYQQSLDQGLQFLIQYYNGEERAKGNILERFSAQQFPDLHSELNLSSLELGDSALYFCASSVQAGYSYEQYFGPGTRLTVT.

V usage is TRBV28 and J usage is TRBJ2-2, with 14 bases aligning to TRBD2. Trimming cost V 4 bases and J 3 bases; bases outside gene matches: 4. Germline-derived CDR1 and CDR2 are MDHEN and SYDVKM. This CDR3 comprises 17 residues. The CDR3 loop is CASSSGTSGSDTGELFF. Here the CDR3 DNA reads TGTGCCAGCAGTTCCGGGACTAGCGGGAGCGACACCGGGGAGCTGTTTTTT.

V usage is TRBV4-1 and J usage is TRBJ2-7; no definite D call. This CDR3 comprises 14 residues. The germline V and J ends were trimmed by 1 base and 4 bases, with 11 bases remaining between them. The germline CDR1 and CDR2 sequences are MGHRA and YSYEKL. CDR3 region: CASSQGTYWYEQYF. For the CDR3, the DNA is TGCGCCAGCAGCCAAGGAACTTACTGGTACGAGCAGTACTTC.

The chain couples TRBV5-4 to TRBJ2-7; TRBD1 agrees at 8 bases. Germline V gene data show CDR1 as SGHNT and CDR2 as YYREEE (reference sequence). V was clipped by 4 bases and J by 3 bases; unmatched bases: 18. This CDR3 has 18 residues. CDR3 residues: CASSTQKRTGLGIYEQYF. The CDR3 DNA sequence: TGTGCCAGCAGCACCCAGAAACGGACAGGGCTGGGGATCTACGAGCAGTACTTC.